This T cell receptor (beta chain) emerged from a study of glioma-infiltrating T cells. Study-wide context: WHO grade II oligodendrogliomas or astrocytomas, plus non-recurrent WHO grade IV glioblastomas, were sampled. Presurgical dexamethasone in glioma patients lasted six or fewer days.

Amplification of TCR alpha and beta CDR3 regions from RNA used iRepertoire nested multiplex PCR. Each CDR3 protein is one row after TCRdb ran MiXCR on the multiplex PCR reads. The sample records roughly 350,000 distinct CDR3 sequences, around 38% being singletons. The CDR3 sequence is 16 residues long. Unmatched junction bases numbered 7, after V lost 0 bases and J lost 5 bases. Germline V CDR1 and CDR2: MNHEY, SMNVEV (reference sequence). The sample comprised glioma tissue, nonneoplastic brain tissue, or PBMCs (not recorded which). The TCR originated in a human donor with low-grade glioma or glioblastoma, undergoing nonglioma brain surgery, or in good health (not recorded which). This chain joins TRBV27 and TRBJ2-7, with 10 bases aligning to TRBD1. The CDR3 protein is CASSLSPGQGSNEQYF. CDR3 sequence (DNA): TGTGCCAGCAGTTTATCTCCGGGACAGGGGTCCAACGAGCAGTACTTC.